Here is one TCR beta chain with its context. Regarding time point: pre-treatment baseline. Prior systemic cancer therapy, immunosuppressant use and other active malignancies excluded patients. The sample originates from a study of blood T cell dynamics during melanoma immunotherapy. Clones were sequenced by immunoSEQ multiplex PCR, and TCRdb holds only the in-frame ones, with some missing. The sample has 6,500 to 7,000 clones, around four fifths seen once. V gave up 2 bases and J gave up 4 bases, with 9 bases separating them. There are 13 residues in the CDR3. Germline V gene lookup returns CDR1 GTSNPN and CDR2 SVGIG (reference sequence).

This clonotype originated in a human donor with melanoma. Some clones in this sample may be carry-over from other donors' samples. Sequences were derived from blood, sampled from a patient treated with checkpoint blockade. This sequence joins TRBV30 and TRBJ1-5; D call uncertain. CDR3 in amino acids: CAWSSLNNQPQHF. The DNA for the CDR3 is TGTGCCTGGAGTTCCCTGAATAATCAGCCCCAGCATTTT.